These T cell receptor beta chains were read from a single sample in a study of somatic mutations in cytotoxic T cells in rheumatoid arthritis. Method: immunoSEQ multiplex PCR; TCRdb's copy keeps in-frame clones and lacks some. The sample has some 30,000 clones, about 81% seen once. Sequences were obtained from CD8+ T cells sorted from blood. The receptors shown here come from an adult with rheumatoid arthritis. CDR3s include the opening cysteine and the closing phenylalanine or tryptophan. The D gene is left open where the match is weak. The size of a clone is reported for some rows only, either as once, few or many, or as a class for expanded clones.

CDR3 protein: CAWSVKWTGAEAFF
CDR3 DNA: TGTGCCTGGAGTGTAAAATGGACAGGGGCTGAAGCTTTCTTT
D gene: TRBD1
clone size: .
J gene: TRBJ1-1
V gene: TRBV30

CDR3 protein: CASKSQGPNTEAFF
CDR3 DNA: TGTGCCAGCAAATCGCAGGGACCTAACACTGAAGCTTTCTTT
D gene: .
clone size: .
J gene: TRBJ1-1
V gene: TRBV19

CDR3 protein: CASSPRDSIYNEQFF
CDR3 DNA: TGTGCCAGCAGCCCCCGGGACAGCATCTACAATGAGCAGTTCTTC
D gene: TRBD1
clone size: .
J gene: TRBJ2-1
V gene: TRBV7-9

CDR3 protein: CASSHVPGPGVTQYF
CDR3 DNA: TGCGCCAGCAGCCATGTTCCGGGACCGGGCGTGACCCAGTACTTC
D gene: .
clone size: .
J gene: TRBJ2-5
V gene: TRBV4-1

CDR3 protein: CASSHISVGGVGQPQHF
CDR3 DNA: TGCGCCAGCAGCCATATATCAGTAGGGGGGGTAGGTCAGCCCCAGCATTTT
D gene: .
clone size: .
J gene: TRBJ1-5
V gene: TRBV4-1

CDR3 protein: CASSTRQGGNNEKLFF
CDR3 DNA: TGTGCCAGCAGCACCCGACAGGGGGGGAATAATGAAAAACTGTTTTTT
D gene: TRBD1
clone size: .
J gene: TRBJ1-4
V gene: TRBV4-2

CDR3 protein: CSVEGDYGYTF
CDR3 DNA: TGCAGCGTTGAGGGAGACTATGGCTACACCTTC
D gene: .
clone size: .
J gene: TRBJ1-2
V gene: TRBV29-1

CDR3 protein: CASSHRRGRDTQYF
CDR3 DNA: TGTGCCAGCAGCCACCGTAGAGGTAGGGATACGCAGTATTTT
D gene: .
clone size: .
J gene: TRBJ2-3
V gene: TRBV14

CDR3 protein: CASSEYLAGGMTEAFF
CDR3 DNA: TGTGCCAGCAGTGAATATCTTGCAGGGGGCATGACTGAAGCTTTCTTT
D gene: TRBD1
clone size: .
J gene: TRBJ1-1
V gene: TRBV25-1

CDR3 protein: CASSLIPHPAYLRNEKLFF
CDR3 DNA: TGTGCCAGCAGCTTAATACCCCACCCGGCTTATCTCCGGAATGAAAAACTGTTTTTT
D gene: .
clone size: .
J gene: TRBJ1-4
V gene: TRBV7-2

CDR3 protein: CASSFGGPQETQYF
CDR3 DNA: TGTGCTAGCAGCTTCGGAGGACCCCAAGAGACCCAGTACTTC
D gene: .
clone size: medium-sized
J gene: TRBJ2-5
V gene: TRBV7-7

CDR3 protein: CASSVEGNEAFF
CDR3 DNA: TGTGCCAGCAGCGTAGAAGGGAACGAAGCTTTCTTT
D gene: .
clone size: .
J gene: TRBJ1-1
V gene: TRBV9

CDR3 protein: CASSWSYEQYF
CDR3 DNA: TGTGCCAGCAGCTGGAGTTACGAGCAGTACTTC
D gene: .
clone size: .
J gene: TRBJ2-7
V gene: TRBV5-5

CDR3 protein: CASGLGGRASEQYF
CDR3 DNA: TGCGCCAGCGGCCTAGGCGGCAGGGCTTCCGAGCAGTACTTC
D gene: .
clone size: .
J gene: TRBJ2-7
V gene: TRBV10-2

CDR3 protein: CASSVGGKEPQHF
CDR3 DNA: TGTGCCAGCAGCGTGGGGGGTAAGGAGCCCCAGCATTTT
D gene: .
clone size: few
J gene: TRBJ1-5
V gene: TRBV9

CDR3 protein: CASSSVDKALNSPLHF
CDR3 DNA: TGCGCCAGCAGCTCAGTCGACAAGGCCTTGAATTCACCCCTCCACTTT
D gene: .
clone size: .
J gene: TRBJ1-6
V gene: TRBV5-1

CDR3 protein: CSAGATGRTEAFF
CDR3 DNA: TGCAGCGCTGGGGCGACAGGGCGGACTGAAGCTTTCTTT
D gene: TRBD1
clone size: few
J gene: TRBJ1-1
V gene: TRBV29-1

CDR3 protein: CASSQAFEASSPTGELFF
CDR3 DNA: TGTGCCAGCAGCCAAGCGTTCGAGGCTAGTTCGCCCACCGGGGAGCTGTTTTTT
D gene: .
clone size: .
J gene: TRBJ2-2
V gene: TRBV4-2

CDR3 protein: CAITTSGEIANTGELFF
CDR3 DNA: TGTGCCATAACGACTAGCGGAGAAATCGCGAACACCGGGGAGCTGTTTTTT
D gene: TRBD2
clone size: .
J gene: TRBJ2-2
V gene: TRBV28

CDR3 protein: CASSDRDNNEQFF
CDR3 DNA: TGTGCCAGCAGTGACCGGGACAACAATGAGCAGTTCTTC
D gene: .
clone size: .
J gene: TRBJ2-1
V gene: TRBV6-4

CDR3 protein: CASSLTTSSTDTQYF
CDR3 DNA: TGTGCCAGCAGCTTAACCACTAGCTCGACAGATACGCAGTATTTT
D gene: .
clone size: .
J gene: TRBJ2-3
V gene: TRBV7-3

CDR3 protein: CASSGLAGGGDTQYF
CDR3 DNA: TGTGCCAGCAGTGGACTAGCGGGAGGAGGAGATACGCAGTATTTT
D gene: TRBD2
clone size: .
J gene: TRBJ2-3
V gene: TRBV6-1

CDR3 protein: CASSLSQPGTLNYEQYF
CDR3 DNA: TGTGCCAGCAGTTTATCTCAACCCGGGACTCTCAACTACGAGCAGTACTTC
D gene: .
clone size: .
J gene: TRBJ2-7
V gene: TRBV27

CDR3 protein: CASSLLGLGGGELFF
CDR3 DNA: TGTGCCAGCAGTTTATTGGGACTAGGGGGCGGGGAGCTGTTTTTT
D gene: TRBD2
clone size: once
J gene: TRBJ2-2
V gene: TRBV27

CDR3 protein: CASSQEEGGGIYNEQFF
CDR3 DNA: TGTGCCAGCAGCCAGGAAGAAGGGGGAGGTATCTACAATGAGCAGTTCTTC
D gene: .
clone size: .
J gene: TRBJ2-1
V gene: TRBV14

CDR3 protein: CSVDGSGPFTSYEQYF
CDR3 DNA: TGCAGCGTTGATGGGTCAGGACCCTTTACTAGCTACGAGCAGTACTTC
D gene: .
clone size: .
J gene: TRBJ2-7
V gene: TRBV29-1

CDR3 protein: CASSISRNYGYTF
CDR3 DNA: TGTGCCAGTAGTATTTCGCGAAACTATGGCTACACCTTC
D gene: .
clone size: .
J gene: TRBJ1-2
V gene: TRBV19

CDR3 protein: CASSEGQGATDTQYF
CDR3 DNA: TGTGCCAGCAGTGAAGGACAGGGGGCCACAGATACGCAGTATTTT
D gene: TRBD1
clone size: .
J gene: TRBJ2-3
V gene: TRBV6-4

CDR3 protein: CASSLGQGDEQFF
CDR3 DNA: TGTGCCAGCAGCTTGGGACAGGGTGATGAGCAGTTCTTC
D gene: TRBD1
clone size: .
J gene: TRBJ2-1
V gene: TRBV11-3